What follows are 10 T cell receptor beta chains derived from one specimen sequenced in a study of CD8 T cells in ankylosing spondylitis. TCRdb fed the 5' RACE reads into MiXCR, producing one record per CDR3 protein. The repertoire holds more than 400,000 distinct CDR3 sequences, roughly 5% seen once, with 3% to 4.5% in the top ten. Notes on the study in general: It appeared that ankylosing spondylitis blood was characterized by a TCR beta motif of several highly homologous variants.

Their recognized antigens are unknown. Material: blood, either unsorted or a sorted T cell fraction (not recorded which). The receptors derive from a male donor with ankylosing spondylitis.

The chain recombines TRBV18 with TRBJ2-4; D assignment may be TRBD1 or TRBD2 (5 bases each). V was cut by 2 bases and J by 2 bases, with 7 bases left in between. The germline V gene encodes CDR1 KGHSH and CDR2 LQKENI. The CDR3 is made up of 14 amino acids. In nucleotides, the CDR3 is TGTGCCAGCTCACCAACGGGACCCAAAAACATTCAGTACTTC. Residues: CASSPTGPKNIQYF.

This clonotype was seen at least ten times. The chain recombines TRBV27 with TRBJ2-1, with D unclear. The CDR3 runs to 16 residues. The V gene lost 1 base and the J gene lost 0 bases, with 10 bases spanning the gap. Per germline, CDR1 MNHEY and CDR2 SMNVEV (reference sequence). The CDR3 nucleotides are TGTGCCAGCAGTTTATTGGGCGCCCTCTCCTACAATGAGCAGTTCTTC. It translates to CASSLLGALSYNEQFF.

This clonotype has a count of ten or more. The V gene is TRBV27, the J gene TRBJ2-7; D could derive from TRBD1 or TRBD2 (5 bases each). Between the trimmed V and J ends, which lost 1 base and 7 bases, there was a span of 11 bases. The germline CDR1 and CDR2 sequences are MNHEY and SMNVEV (reference sequence). This CDR3 is 13 amino acids long. The CDR3 DNA reads TGTGCCAGCAGTTTATGGGGGTCGGGGGAGCAGTACTTC. This encodes CASSLWGSGEQYF.

This clonotype was counted only a few times. V and J are TRBV20-1 and TRBJ2-3; TRBD2 agrees at 7 bases. From germline, CDR1 is DFQATT and CDR2 SNEGSKA (reference sequence). The CDR3 consists of 14 residues. V dropped 1 base and J dropped 2; count of bases not matched to a gene: 3. The CDR3 DNA is TGCAGTGCTAGAGCTAGCGGCTACACAGATACGCAGTATTTT. This encodes CSARASGYTDTQYF.

Worth noting for this clonotype: An end of the junction does not agree with germline; a read error may underlie this. This chain uses TRBV3-1 with TRBJ1-1; possibly TRBD1 for D (5 bases). Germline CDR1 reads LGHDT; CDR2 reads YNNKEL (reference sequence). The CDR3 extends over 18 amino acids. The CDR3 DNA follows: TGTACCAGCTGTACCGTGAGGGGAAGTCTCTACATGAACACTGAAGCTTTCTTT. Translating it yields CTSCTVRGSLYMNTEAFF.

This clonotype was recorded many times. This chain connects TRBV29-1 to TRBJ1-2; D might be TRBD1 (5 bases). The CDR3 loop spans 11 amino acids. V lost 3 bases and J 4 bases, leaving 6 bases between the germline ends. Germline V CDR1 and CDR2: SQVTM, ANQGSEA. For the CDR3, the DNA is TGCAGCGTTGAGGGGGTCTATGGCTACACCTTC. Its protein product is CSVEGVYGYTF.

This clonotype was detected many times. The CDR3 DNA sequence: TGCAGCGTTGAGAGGTCAGGGGACATGAACACTGAAGCTTTCTTT. Its protein product is CSVERSGDMNTEAFF. V and J are TRBV29-1 and TRBJ1-1; the D gene is possibly TRBD1 (6 bases). Germline V gene data show CDR1 as SQVTM and CDR2 as ANQGSEA. Trimming shortened V by 3 bases and J by 0 bases, and 14 bases separated the two germline ends. This CDR3 has 15 residues. The full variable domain, rest sourced from reference TRBV29-1 and TRBJ1-1, is SAVISQKPSRDICQRGTSLTIQCQVDSQVTMMFWYRQQPGQSLTLIATANQGSEATYESGFVIDKFPISRPNLTFSTLTVSNMSPEDSSIYLCSVERSGDMNTEAFFGQGTRLTVV.

This clonotype was found many times. The V and J genes are TRBV28 and TRBJ1-2, with D possibly being TRBD1 (5 bases). Germline V CDR1 and CDR2: MDHEN, SYDVKM. V was pared by 5 bases and J by 8 bases, with 21 bases between. This CDR3 comprises 15 residues. Here the CDR3 reads CASSPPVGTTWGYTF. The DNA for the CDR3 is TGTGCCAGCAGTCCCCCGGTAGGGACGACCTGGGGCTACACCTTC.

The gene calls are TRBV7-9 and TRBJ1-2; perhaps TRBD1 as D (5 bases). Germline assignment: CDR1 SEHNR and CDR2 FQNEAQ (reference sequence). The CDR3 totals 14 residues. The germline V and J ends were trimmed by 5 bases and 7 bases, with 17 bases remaining between them. CDR3 DNA: TGTGCCAGCAGCCCCCGCGGGGCGCGGGGTGGCTACACCTTC. Protein sequence: CASSPRGARGGYTF. Based on the CDR3 plus reference TRBV7-9 and TRBJ1-2, the full variable domain is DTGVSQNPRHKITKRGQNVTFRCDPISEHNRLYWYRQTLGQGPEFLTYFQNEAQLEKSRLLSDRFSAERPKGSFSTLEIQRTEQGDSAMYLCASSPRGARGGYTFGSGTRLTVV.

This clonotype was recorded many times. The chain couples TRBV10-3 to TRBJ2-1, with TRBD1 matching over 8 bases. The germline gives CDR1 ENHRY, CDR2 SYGVKD. The CDR3 totals 17 residues. After removal of 2 bases from V and 0 bases from J, the junction contained 6 bases not matched to a gene. The CDR3 region is CAISEGLGTGSYNEQFF. The CDR3 bases are TGTGCCATCAGTGAGGGGCTTGGGACAGGCTCCTACAATGAGCAGTTCTTC.